This T cell receptor (beta chain) was found in a study of T cell responses to AZD1222 COVID-19 vaccine. About the research overall: Pooling covered second doses at about 4 or about 12 weeks. Study-wide points: The study sampled repertoires only after the peak T cell response. Vaccine-associated CD4 TCRs spanned spike, dominant at 160-218 and 743-854. Donors skewed white British and female; clonal diversity was possibly underestimated.

The junction had 8 bases not matched to a gene; V was cut back by 0 bases and J by 3 bases. Germline CDR1 is WNHNN and CDR2 is SYGVQD (reference sequence). CDR3 size: 17 residues. Concerning this clone: The antigen is unknown.

TCRdb keeps only in-frame clones here, not all; method: immunoSEQ multiplex PCR. Seen here are some 40,000 clones, 60% to 85% observed once, and the top ten hold about 3.6%. The sequence was collected from an adult in good health. Sequenced material: peripheral blood, taken on day 0 of AZD1222 vaccination. The chain is built from TRBV10-1 and TRBJ2-3; 8 nucleotides match TRBD1. The CDR3 spells CASSESLGTGLTDTQYF. Written as DNA, the CDR3 is TGCGCCAGCAGTGAGTCTTTGGGGACAGGTCTTACAGATACGCAGTATTTT.